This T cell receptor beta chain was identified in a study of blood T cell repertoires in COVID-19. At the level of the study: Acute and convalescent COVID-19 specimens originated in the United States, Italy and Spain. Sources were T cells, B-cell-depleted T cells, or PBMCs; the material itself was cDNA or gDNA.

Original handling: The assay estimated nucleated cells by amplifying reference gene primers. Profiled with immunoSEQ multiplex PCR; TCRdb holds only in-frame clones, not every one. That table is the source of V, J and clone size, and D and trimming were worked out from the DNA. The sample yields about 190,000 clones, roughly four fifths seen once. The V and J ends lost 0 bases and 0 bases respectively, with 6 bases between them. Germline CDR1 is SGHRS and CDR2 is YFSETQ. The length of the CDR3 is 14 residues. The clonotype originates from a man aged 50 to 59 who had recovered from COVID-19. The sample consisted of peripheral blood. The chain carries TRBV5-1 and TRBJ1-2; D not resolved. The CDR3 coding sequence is TGCGCCAGCAGCTTGGACATTACTAACTATGGCTACACCTTC. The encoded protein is CASSLDITNYGYTF.